These 10 T cell receptor beta chains share one sample of origin, sequenced in a study of cytomegalovirus exposure and HLA in healthy donors. PCR employed 60 Vbeta and 13 Jbeta primers. TCRdb's copy holds only in-frame clones and misses some; the assay was immunoSEQ multiplex PCR. Among over 50,000 clones listed, 75% to 85% were seen once. The sample comprised PBMCs. All receptors come from a man between 50 and 59 years old in good health and CMV-seropositive.

The chain employs TRBV10-1 and TRBJ1-1; 8 bases align to TRBD1. Germline lookup yields CDR1 WNHNN and CDR2 SYGVQD (reference sequence). With V trimmed by 0 bases and J by 0 bases, 6 bases remained unmatched. The CDR3 has 17 residues. DNA for the CDR3: TGCGCCAGCAGTGAGTCCAGACAGGGGTTCATGAACACTGAAGCTTTCTTT. This gives the protein CASSESRQGFMNTEAFF.

The rearrangement uses TRBV6-1 and TRBJ1-4; 7 nucleotides align to TRBD1. This CDR3 is built from 15 residues. Trimming cost V 6 bases and J 6 bases; bases outside gene matches: 10. Germline CDR1 is MNHNS and CDR2 is SASEGT. The CDR3 protein is CASSLGQVGHEKLFF. In DNA, the CDR3 is TGTGCCAGCAGCCTCGGACAGGTGGGGCATGAAAAACTGTTTTTT.

This clone was seen only a few times. The junction does not match germline at one end; this may be a read error. J is TRBJ2-1 and V is TRBV4-3; D gene ambiguous. This CDR3 is built from 17 residues. CDR1 and CDR2 (germline): LGHNA, YSLEER. This chain's CDR3 is CARSQHMIALIYNEQFF. Written as DNA, the CDR3 is TGCGCCAGAAGCCAACATATGATAGCACTCATCTACAATGAGCAGTTCTTC.

The V and J genes are TRBV5-1 and TRBJ1-3; D is perhaps TRBD1 (6 bases). The CDR3 has 16 amino acids. Looked up from germline, CDR1 is SGHRS and CDR2 is YFSETQ. V shed 4 bases and J shed 0 bases, with 14 bases lying between them. CDR3 in DNA: TGCGCCAGCAGCCAGAGGGGGGGAATCTCTGGAAACACCATATATTTT. Translation gives CASSQRGGISGNTIYF.

This chain joins TRBV5-1 and TRBJ2-7, with 8 nucleotides matching TRBD1. V dropped 3 bases and J dropped 7; count of bases not matched to a gene: 3. CDR3 size: 12 residues. Germline V lookup: CDR1 SGHRS, CDR2 YFSETQ. The CDR3 loop is CASSSDRGEQYF. CDR3 DNA: TGCGCCAGCAGCTCCGACAGGGGAGAGCAGTACTTC.

The gene calls are TRBV7-2 and TRBJ2-3, with a tentative D call TRBD2 (7 bases). This CDR3 comprises 15 residues. CDR1 is SGHTA and CDR2 is FQGNSA in the germline V gene. Trimming removed 2 bases at V and 2 bases at J, with 11 bases between. CDR3 nucleotides: TGTGCCAGCAGCTTAAGGCGGGGGCCCACAGATACGCAGTATTTT. Translation: CASSLRRGPTDTQYF.

The chain has TRBV5-1 and TRBJ2-3; D uncertain. CDR3 length: 16 amino acids. The V gene lost 0 bases and the J gene lost 2 bases, with 13 bases spanning the gap. The germline V gene has CDR1 SGHRS and CDR2 YFSETQ. The DNA of the CDR3 is TGCGCCAGCAGCTTGGACACCCGAGGCCCCACAGATACGCAGTATTTT. It encodes CASSLDTRGPTDTQYF.

V and J are TRBV29-1 and TRBJ2-2; a weak D match, TRBD1 (5 bases). The DNA matches TRBJ1-1 better at its end, which makes the J call doubtful. This CDR3 region has 12 residues. Germline V gene sequence: CDR1 SQVTM, CDR2 ANQGSEA. The DNA of the CDR3 is TGCAGCGTTGGGATTGACAGTAATGAAGCTTTCTTT. Amino acids: CSVGIDSNEAFF.

The CDR3 coding sequence is TGTGCCTTCGTCCTAGCGGGGTACACAGATACGCAGTATTTT. It specifies CAFVLAGYTDTQYF. The rearrangement uses TRBV30 and TRBJ2-3; TRBD2 matches at 9 bases. After removal of 7 bases from V and 2 bases from J, the junction contained 7 bases not matched to a gene. In germline, CDR1 is GTSNPN, CDR2 SVGIG (reference sequence). The length of the CDR3 is 14 residues.

V and J are TRBV5-1 and TRBJ2-3; a possible D gene is TRBD1 (5 bases). The CDR3 sequence is 13 residues long. The germline V and J ends were trimmed by 5 bases and 3 bases, with 10 bases remaining between them. Germline V gene sequence: CDR1 SGHRS, CDR2 YFSETQ. This CDR3 reads CASSAGRTDTQYF. The DNA of the CDR3 is TGCGCCAGCAGTGCAGGGCGGACAGATACGCAGTATTTT.